Following are 7 T cell receptor beta chains from one sample sequenced in a study of blood T cells in healthy people across ages. With a J-beta primer mix and a sample-barcoded 5' primer, a second PCR ran about 7 to 11 cycles. TCRdb re-called the 5' RACE reads with MiXCR, one entry per CDR3 protein. The sample holds roughly 930,000 distinct CDR3 sequences, about 48% seen once. The sample taken for sequencing was blood. The receptors originated from a man aged 25 to 40 in good health.

In its sample, this clonotype was seen a few times. CDR3 nucleotides: TGCGCCAGCAGCCAGCCTGCCCTGGGACAGGGGTTGAAAAAACTGTTTTTT. Translated, it gives CASSQPALGQGLKKLFF. The chain is built from TRBV4-3 and TRBJ1-4; 10 nucleotides agree with TRBD1. The germline gives CDR1 LGHNA, CDR2 YSLEER. CDR3 size: 17 residues. Trimming took 3 bases from V and 9 from J; bases not matched to a gene: 13.

This clonotype turned up a few times. The chain employs TRBV3-1 and TRBJ1-2; D may be TRBD1 (6 bases). Trimming cost V 1 base and J 2 bases, with 11 bases left between them. CDR3 length equals 15 residues. Germline lookup yields CDR1 LGHDT and CDR2 YNNKEL (reference sequence). Here the CDR3 DNA reads TGTGCCAGCAGCCAAGGGGACAACCGAAACTATGGCTACACCTTC. It codes for CASSQGDNRNYGYTF.

Many counts were recorded for this clonotype. The V call is TRBV29-1, the J call TRBJ1-2, with D unresolved. V dropped 0 bases and J dropped 6 bases, with 8 bases sitting between them. This CDR3 region has 12 residues. The germline V gene has CDR1 SQVTM and CDR2 ANQGSEA. CDR3 residues: CSVEEGRDGYTF. In DNA form, the CDR3 reads TGCAGCGTTGAAGAAGGGAGAGATGGCTACACCTTC.

A remark on this clonotype: The junction departs from germline at one end; a sequencing error may be responsible. The chain combines TRBV20-1 with TRBJ2-1, with 9 positions matching TRBD1. The closer fit of TRBJ2-7 to the DNA end suggests the J call may be wrong. The CDR3 is made up of 15 amino acids. CDR1 and CDR2 (germline): DFQATT, SNEGSKA (reference sequence). The CDR3 DNA sequence: TGCAGTACTAGAGAATTGGACAGGGGTTACAATGAGCAGTACTTC. Translating it yields CSTRELDRGYNEQYF.

The chain carries TRBV7-2 and TRBJ2-3; TRBD2 aligns across 8 bases. The CDR3 is 16 residues long. The V gene's germline CDR1 is SGHTA and CDR2 FQGNSA. The junction had 8 bases not matched to a gene; V was cut back by 1 base and J by 5 bases. The CDR3 loop reads CASSLGIRREVDTQYF. Written as DNA, the CDR3 is TGTGCCAGCAGCTTAGGGATCCGGCGGGAGGTAGATACGCAGTATTTT.

V gene TRBV6-6 combines with J gene TRBJ2-7; no clear D gene. V lost 3 bases, J lost 0 bases, and 9 bases lay in between. CDR1 MNHNY and CDR2 SVGAGI come from the germline V gene (reference sequence). CDR3 size: 14 residues. CDR3 loop: CASSYQTGSYEQYF. CDR3 nucleotides: TGTGCCAGCAGTTATCAGACGGGCTCCTACGAGCAGTACTTC.

The V gene is TRBV20-1, the J gene TRBJ2-1; D gene unclear. The CDR3 runs to 13 residues. Germline CDR1 DFQATT, CDR2 SNEGSKA (reference sequence). Trimming shortened V by 5 bases and J by 0 bases, and 8 bases separated the two germline ends. The CDR3 here is CSALRDSYNEQFF. CDR3 coding DNA: TGCAGTGCTCTCCGAGACTCCTACAATGAGCAGTTCTTC.